The entry that follows covers one T cell receptor (beta chain) sequence. This specimen belongs to a study of blood T cell repertoires in COVID-19. About the research overall: Sites across the United States, Italy and Spain contributed samples from acute and convalescent COVID-19. From T cells, B-cell-depleted T cells, or PBMCs came the material, which was cDNA or gDNA.

This CDR3 region has 13 residues. Trimming pared 8 bases from V and 5 bases from J, leaving 15 bases between. Participants had their cohort set by participant-reported clinical history. Recovered status applied to Cohort 3 donors who had two consecutive negative PCRs. It also applied to those with clearance or with symptom resolution. The table came from immunoSEQ multiplex PCR; TCRdb's copy has only in-frame clones and leaves some out. The sample has hundreds of thousands of clones, 80% to 90% seen once. Source material: PBMCs or T cells enriched from blood (not recorded which). This sequence was found in a man aged 35-49 years who had recovered from COVID-19. This chain uses TRBV12-3 or TRBV12-4 with TRBJ1-2, with a weak D call TRBD1 (5 bases). DNA for the CDR3: TGTGCCAGCGCTGGGGACGCGGGGTATGGCTACACCTTC. Translating gives CASAGDAGYGYTF.